The clone carrying this T cell receptor (beta chain) was counted at least ten times. This CDR3 has 13 amino acids. Germline assignment: CDR1 ENHRY and CDR2 SYGVKD. The V end was cut by 5 bases, the J end by 6 bases, with 11 bases between. This record belongs to a study of CD8 T cells in ankylosing spondylitis. MiXCR, applied by TCRdb to the 5' RACE reads, yields one record per CDR3 protein. The data contain 250,000 to 400,000 distinct CDR3 sequences, roughly 11% of them singletons. The J gene is TRBJ2-4, the V gene TRBV10-3, with D possibly matching TRBD2 (7 bases). This TCR derives from a female donor with ankylosing spondylitis or in good health (not recorded which). Material: blood, either unsorted or a sorted T cell fraction (not recorded which). As DNA, the CDR3 is TGTGCCATCAGTAGGGGGGGCGGAAACATTCAGTACTTC. Encoded protein: CAISRGGGNIQYF.